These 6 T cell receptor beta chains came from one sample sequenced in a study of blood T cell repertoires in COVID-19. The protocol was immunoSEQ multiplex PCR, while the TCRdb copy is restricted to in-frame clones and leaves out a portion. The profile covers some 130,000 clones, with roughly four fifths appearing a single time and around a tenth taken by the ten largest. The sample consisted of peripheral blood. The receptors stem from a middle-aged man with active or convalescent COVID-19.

For the CDR3, the DNA is TGCGCCAGCAGCTTGGCCGGCCGCGGGACAGGGGATGGCTACACCTTC. As protein: CASSLAGRGTGDGYTF. The chain couples TRBV5-1 to TRBJ1-2; 10 bases are a match to TRBD1. The V segment lost 0 bases and the J segment 6 bases; nucleotides outside the gene matches: 8. Germline-derived CDR1 and CDR2 are SGHRS and YFSETQ. The CDR3 extends over 16 amino acids.

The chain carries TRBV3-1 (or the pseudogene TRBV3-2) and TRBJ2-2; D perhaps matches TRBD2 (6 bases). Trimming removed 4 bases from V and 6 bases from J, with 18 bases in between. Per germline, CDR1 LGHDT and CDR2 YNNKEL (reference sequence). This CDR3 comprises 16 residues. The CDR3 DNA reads TGTGCCAGCAGCCGCACCAATAGCGGCACCCCCGGGGAGCTGTTTTTT. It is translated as CASSRTNSGTPGELFF.

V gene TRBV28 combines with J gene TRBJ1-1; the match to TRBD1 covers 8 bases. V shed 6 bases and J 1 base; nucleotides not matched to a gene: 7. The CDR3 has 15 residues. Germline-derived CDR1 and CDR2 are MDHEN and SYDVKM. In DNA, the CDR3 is TGTGCCAGCAGCCTCCTCGGGACAGGGAACACTGAAGCTTTCTTT. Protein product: CASSLLGTGNTEAFF.

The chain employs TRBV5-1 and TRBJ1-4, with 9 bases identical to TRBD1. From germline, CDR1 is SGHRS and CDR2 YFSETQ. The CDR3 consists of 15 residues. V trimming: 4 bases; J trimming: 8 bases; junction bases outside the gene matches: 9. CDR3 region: CASSRTGEEEEKLFF. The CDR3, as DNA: TGCGCCAGCAGCCGGACAGGGGAGGAGGAGGAAAAACTGTTTTTT.

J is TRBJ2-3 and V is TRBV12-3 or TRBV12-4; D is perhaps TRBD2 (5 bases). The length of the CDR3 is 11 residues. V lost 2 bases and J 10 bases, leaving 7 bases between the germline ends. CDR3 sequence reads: CASSLREAQYF. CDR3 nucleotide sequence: TGTGCCAGCAGTTTACGGGAAGCGCAGTATTTT.

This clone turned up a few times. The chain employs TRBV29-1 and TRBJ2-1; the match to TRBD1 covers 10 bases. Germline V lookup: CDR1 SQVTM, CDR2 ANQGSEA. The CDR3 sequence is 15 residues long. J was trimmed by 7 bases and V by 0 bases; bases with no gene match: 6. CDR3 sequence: CSVEDRRDRGNEQFF. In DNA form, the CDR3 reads TGCAGCGTTGAAGATCGCCGGGACAGGGGAAATGAGCAGTTCTTC.